This T cell receptor beta chain was captured in a study of blood T cell repertoires in COVID-19. Study as a whole: The samples span acute and convalescent COVID-19 from the United States, Italy and Spain. PBMCs, B-cell-depleted T cells, or T cells were the source of the cDNA or gDNA that made up the material.

Original methodology: Nucleated cell counts were estimated from reference gene primer amplification. The assay was immunoSEQ multiplex PCR, and TCRdb's table has in-frame clones only and misses some. Clone size and the V and J calls come from that table; the DNA yielded D and trimming. The table includes some 240,000 clones, 75% to 85% detected once. There are 15 residues in the CDR3. From germline, CDR1 is SGHTA and CDR2 FQGTGA. Unmatched junction bases numbered 5, after V lost 5 bases and J lost 0 bases. Sequenced input: peripheral blood. The source is a woman aged 60-75 years with active or convalescent COVID-19. The chain has TRBV7-3 and TRBJ2-5; 8 bases are a match to TRBD1. The CDR3 region is CASSPWTGHQETQYF. CDR3 DNA sequence: TGTGCCAGCAGCCCATGGACAGGGCACCAAGAGACCCAGTACTTC.